This note documents a single T cell receptor (beta chain) sequence. What it recognizes is unknown. The trim removed 1 base at V and 4 bases at J, leaving 1 base unmatched. The CDR3 is 14 residues long. From germline, CDR1 is SEHNR and CDR2 FQNEAQ (reference sequence). This entry belongs to a study of T cell repertoires in cytomegalovirus infection. Using its own MiXCR run on the reads, TCRdb lists one record per CDR3 protein. The sample shows approximately 470,000 distinct CDR3 sequences, roughly 46% of them seen only once. Notes on the study in general: CMV-specific TCR beta clonotypes restricted by HLA-C dominated the ex vivo response.

This clonotype originated in a human donor in good health (CMV status not recorded). Some clones in this sample may be carry-over from other donors' samples. The J gene is TRBJ2-1, the V gene TRBV7-9; 7 bases align to TRBD2. The specimen was cultured PBMCs, collected from culture after CMV antigen stimulation. The CDR3 loop is CASSLDGGYNEQFF. The CDR3 DNA sequence: TGTGCCAGCAGCTTAGACGGGGGGTACAATGAGCAGTTCTTC.